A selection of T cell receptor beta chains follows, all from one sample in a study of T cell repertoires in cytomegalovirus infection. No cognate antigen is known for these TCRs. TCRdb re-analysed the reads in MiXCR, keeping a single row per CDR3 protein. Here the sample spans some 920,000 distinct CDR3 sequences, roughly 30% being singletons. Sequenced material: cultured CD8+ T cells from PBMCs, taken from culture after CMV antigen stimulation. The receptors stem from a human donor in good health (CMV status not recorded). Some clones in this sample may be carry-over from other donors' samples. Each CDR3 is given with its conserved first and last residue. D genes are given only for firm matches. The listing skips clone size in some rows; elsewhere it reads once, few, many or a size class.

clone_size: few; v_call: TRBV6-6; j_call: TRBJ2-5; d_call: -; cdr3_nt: TGTGCCAGCGTTACAGGGCGAGAGACCCAGTACTTC; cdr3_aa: CASVTGRETQYF
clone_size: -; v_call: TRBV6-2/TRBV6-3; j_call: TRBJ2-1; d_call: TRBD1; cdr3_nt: TGTGCCAGCAGTTACGGACAGGGAAGTGGCGTTGGTGAGCAGTTCTTC; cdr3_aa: CASSYGQGSGVGEQFF
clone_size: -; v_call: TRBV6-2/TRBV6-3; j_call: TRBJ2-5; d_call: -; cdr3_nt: TGTGCCAGCATCCTATCGGGGGCTTGGGAGACCCAGTACTTC; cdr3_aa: CASILSGAWETQYF
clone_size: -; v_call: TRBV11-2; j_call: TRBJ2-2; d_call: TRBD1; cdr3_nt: TGTGCCAGCAGCCCCTGGGACAGGGGGCGTCCCGGGGAGCTGTTTTTT; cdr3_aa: CASSPWDRGRPGELFF
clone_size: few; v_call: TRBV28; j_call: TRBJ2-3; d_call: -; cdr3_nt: TGTGCCAGCAGGGCCAGGGAGGCAATAGATACGCAGTATTTT; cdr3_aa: CASRAREAIDTQYF
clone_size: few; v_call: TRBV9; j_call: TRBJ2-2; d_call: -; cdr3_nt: TGTGCCAGCAGTGTAGTAACCGGGGAGCTGTTTTTT; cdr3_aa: CASSVVTGELFF
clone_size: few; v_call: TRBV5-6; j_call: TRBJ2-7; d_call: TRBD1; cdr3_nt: TGTGCCAGCAGCTTGGCGGGGACAGGGAGGTACGAGCAGTACTTC; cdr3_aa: CASSLAGTGRYEQYF
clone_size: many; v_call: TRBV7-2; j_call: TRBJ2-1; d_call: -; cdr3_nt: TGTGCCAGCAGCTCCCTTGGGGATAATGAGCAGTTCTTC; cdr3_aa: CASSSLGDNEQFF
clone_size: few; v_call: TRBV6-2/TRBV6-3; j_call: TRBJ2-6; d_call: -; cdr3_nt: TGTGCCAGCAGTTATCTTATAGGAGTCTCTGGGGCCAACGTCCTGACTTTC; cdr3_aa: CASSYLIGVSGANVLTF
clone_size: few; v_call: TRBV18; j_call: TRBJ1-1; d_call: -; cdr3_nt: TGTGCCAGCTCCCCGGGACGGGGGGGGCTGAACACTGAAGCTTTCTTT; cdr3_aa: CASSPGRGGLNTEAFF
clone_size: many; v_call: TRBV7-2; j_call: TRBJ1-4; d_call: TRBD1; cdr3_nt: TGTGCCAGCAGCTCCGACAGGGAGAGTAATGAAAAACTGTTTTTT; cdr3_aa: CASSSDRESNEKLFF
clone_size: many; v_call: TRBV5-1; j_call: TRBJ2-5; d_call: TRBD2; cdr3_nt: TGCGCCAGCAGCCCCAGGAGCGGGGGGAACCAAGAGACCCAGTACTTC; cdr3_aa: CASSPRSGGNQETQYF
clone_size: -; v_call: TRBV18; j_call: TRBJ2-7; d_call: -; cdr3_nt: TGTGCCAGCTCACCACCACGCTCCACCTACGAGCAGTACTTC; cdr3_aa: CASSPPRSTYEQYF
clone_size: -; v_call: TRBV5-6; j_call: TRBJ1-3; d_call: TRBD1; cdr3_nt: TGTGCCAGCAGCTTGAATCGACAGGGTGCTGGAAACACCATATATTTT; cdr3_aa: CASSLNRQGAGNTIYF
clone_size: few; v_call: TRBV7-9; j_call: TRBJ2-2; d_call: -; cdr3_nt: TGTGCCAGCAGCTTAGATCTGACAGACCAAGGGGGAGCCGGGGAGCTGTTTTTT; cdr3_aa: CASSLDLTDQGGAGELFF
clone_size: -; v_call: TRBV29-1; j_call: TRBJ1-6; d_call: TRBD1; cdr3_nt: TGCAGCGTGGTAACAGGGGGAGATTCACCCCTCCACTTT; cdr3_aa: CSVVTGGDSPLHF
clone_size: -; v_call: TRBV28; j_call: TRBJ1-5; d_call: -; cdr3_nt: -; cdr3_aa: CASSLTSPLRAGYSNQPQHF
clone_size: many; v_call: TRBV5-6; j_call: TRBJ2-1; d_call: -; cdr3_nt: TGTGCCAGCAGCTTTGTGAACCCCGGGGCCGAGCAGTTCTTC; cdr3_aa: CASSFVNPGAEQFF
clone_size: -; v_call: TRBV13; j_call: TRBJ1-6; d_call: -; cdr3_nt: TGTGCCAGCAGCTTAGCTGGGGAGTACTATAATTCACCCCTCCACTTT; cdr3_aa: CASSLAGEYYNSPLHF
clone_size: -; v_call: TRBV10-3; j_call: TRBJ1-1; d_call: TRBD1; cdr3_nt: TGTGCCATCAGTGAGGAGGGACAGGGGGTGAACACTGAAGCTTTCTTT; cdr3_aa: CAISEEGQGVNTEAFF
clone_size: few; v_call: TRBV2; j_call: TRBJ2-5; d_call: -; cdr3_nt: TGTGCCAGTCGAGGCTACCAAGAGACCCAGTACTTC; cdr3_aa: CASRGYQETQYF
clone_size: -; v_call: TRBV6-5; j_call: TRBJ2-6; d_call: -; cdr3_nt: TGTGCCAGCAGTCTAAGGCTATATGGGGAACCCGGACAGAAGAGCTCTGGGGCCAACGTCCTGACTTTC; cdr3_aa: CASSLRLYGEPGQKSSGANVLTF
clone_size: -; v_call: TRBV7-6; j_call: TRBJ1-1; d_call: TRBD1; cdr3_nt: TGTGCCAGCAGCGCGACTGGGGACAGGGGCACTGAAGCTTTCTTT; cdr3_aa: CASSATGDRGTEAFF
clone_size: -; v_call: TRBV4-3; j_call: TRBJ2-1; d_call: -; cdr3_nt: TGCGCCAGCAGCCAAGAAATCCCCGACAGGAATGAGCAGTTCTTC; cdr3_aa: CASSQEIPDRNEQFF
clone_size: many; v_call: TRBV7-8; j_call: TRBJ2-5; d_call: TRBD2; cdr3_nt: TGTGCCAGCAGCTTTCAGACTAGCCTCATTACAGCGGCCCAGTACTTC; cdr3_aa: CASSFQTSLITAAQYF
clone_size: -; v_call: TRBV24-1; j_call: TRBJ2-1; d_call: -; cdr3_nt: TGTGCCACCAGTGCCCCGGACAGTCCTTACAATGAGCAGTTCTTC; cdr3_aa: CATSAPDSPYNEQFF
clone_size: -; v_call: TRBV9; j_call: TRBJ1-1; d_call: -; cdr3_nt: TGTGCCAGCGGGGGTCTGGAGGGAGGCCCCTGGGACACTGAAGCTTTCTTT; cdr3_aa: CASGGLEGGPWDTEAFF
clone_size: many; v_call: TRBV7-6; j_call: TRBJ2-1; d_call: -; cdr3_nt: TGTGCCAGCAGCTTAGAGGGCGGAACTACCAATGAGCAGTTCTTC; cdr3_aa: CASSLEGGTTNEQFF
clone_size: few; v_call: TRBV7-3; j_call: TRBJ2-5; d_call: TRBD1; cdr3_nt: TGTGCCAGCAGCTTAGGGACAGGGAATCTAGAGACCCAGTACTTC; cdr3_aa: CASSLGTGNLETQYF
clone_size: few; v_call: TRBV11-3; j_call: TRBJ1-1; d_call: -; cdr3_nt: TGTGCCAGCAGCTTAGATAGCGTCACTGAAGCTTTCTTT; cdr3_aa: CASSLDSVTEAFF
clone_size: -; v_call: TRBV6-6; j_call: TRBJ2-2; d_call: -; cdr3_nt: TGTGCCAGCAGTTATGGGGGGTCCGGGGAGCTGTTTTTT; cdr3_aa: CASSYGGSGELFF
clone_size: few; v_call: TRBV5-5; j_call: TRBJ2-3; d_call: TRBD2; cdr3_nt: TGTGCCAGCAGCTTGGCGGCGCGGCTTGGGCGGGGGGGCGTAGATACGCAGTATTTT; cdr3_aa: CASSLAARLGRGGVDTQYF
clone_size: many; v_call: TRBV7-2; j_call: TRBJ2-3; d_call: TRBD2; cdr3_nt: TGTGCCAGCAGCTTAGAGGCTAGCGGGGGGTACACAGATACGCAGTATTTT; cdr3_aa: CASSLEASGGYTDTQYF
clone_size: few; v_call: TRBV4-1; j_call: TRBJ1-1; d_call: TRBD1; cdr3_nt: TGCGCCAGCAGCTCTCTCGGGACAGGGGGCACTGAAGCTTTCTTT; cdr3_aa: CASSSLGTGGTEAFF
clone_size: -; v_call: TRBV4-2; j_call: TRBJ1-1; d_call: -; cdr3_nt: TGTGCCAGCAGCCAAGATCTTCAGGAAGCTTTCTTT; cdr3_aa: CASSQDLQEAFF
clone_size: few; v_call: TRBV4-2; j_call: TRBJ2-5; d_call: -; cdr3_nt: TGTGCCAGCAGCCAAGAAGGAAAAGAGACCCAGTACTTC; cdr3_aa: CASSQEGKETQYF
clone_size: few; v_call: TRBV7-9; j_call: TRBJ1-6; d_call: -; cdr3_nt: TGTGCCAGCAGCCTAGTTGGGAGGGAAGGGGATTCACCCCTCCACTTT; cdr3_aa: CASSLVGREGDSPLHF
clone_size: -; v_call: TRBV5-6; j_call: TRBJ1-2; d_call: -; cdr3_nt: TGTGCCAGCAGCTTCGGATACCCCCGGGGCTACACCTTC; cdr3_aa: CASSFGYPRGYTF
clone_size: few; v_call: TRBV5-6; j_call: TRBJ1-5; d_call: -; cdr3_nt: TGTGCCAGCAGCACCGGACCGGGGGGCAATCAGCCCCAGCATTTT; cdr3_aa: CASSTGPGGNQPQHF
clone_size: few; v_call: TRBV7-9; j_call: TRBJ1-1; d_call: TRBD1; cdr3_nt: TGTGCCAGCAGCGCCGGGACAGGTGAAGCTTTCTTT; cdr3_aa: CASSAGTGEAFF
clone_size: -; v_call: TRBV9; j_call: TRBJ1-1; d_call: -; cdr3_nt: TGTGCCAGCAGCGTTTCAGAGTTGAACACTGAAGCTTTCTTT; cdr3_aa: CASSVSELNTEAFF
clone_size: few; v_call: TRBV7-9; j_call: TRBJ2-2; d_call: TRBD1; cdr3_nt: TGTGCCAGCAGGTACAGGGGGAACACCGGGGAGCTGTTTTTT; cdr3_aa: CASRYRGNTGELFF
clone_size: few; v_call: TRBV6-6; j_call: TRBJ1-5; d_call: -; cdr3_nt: TGTGCCAGCAGTTGGGGGGAGAGGATTACCAATCAGCCCCAGCATTTT; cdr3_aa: CASSWGERITNQPQHF
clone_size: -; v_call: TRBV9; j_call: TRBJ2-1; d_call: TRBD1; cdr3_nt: TGTACCAGCAGCGTAGTAGGACAGGGAACCGAGCAGTTCTTC; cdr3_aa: CTSSVVGQGTEQFF
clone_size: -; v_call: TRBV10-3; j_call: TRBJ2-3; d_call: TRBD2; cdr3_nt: TGTGCCATCTTAGCGGGGTCCACAGATACGCAGTATTTT; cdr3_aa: CAILAGSTDTQYF
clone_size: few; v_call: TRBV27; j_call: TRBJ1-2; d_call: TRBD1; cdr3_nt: TGTGCCAGCAGCCTCACTGATACAGGGGGCGATGGCTACACCTTC; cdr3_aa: CASSLTDTGGDGYTF
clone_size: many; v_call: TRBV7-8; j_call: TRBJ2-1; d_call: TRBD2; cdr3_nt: TGTGCCAGCAGCTTGGGACTAGCGGCCCTTGAGCAGTTCTTC; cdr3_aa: CASSLGLAALEQFF
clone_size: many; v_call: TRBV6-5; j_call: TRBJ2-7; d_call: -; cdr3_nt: TGTGCCAGCAGACCCGGGGCTGCCTACAGATCAACTCACGAGCAGTACTTC; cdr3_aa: CASRPGAAYRSTHEQYF
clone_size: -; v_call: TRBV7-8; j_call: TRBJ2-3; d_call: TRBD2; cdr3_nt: TGTGCCAGCAGCGTCAGGGGAAGCGGGGGCCTTAGCACAGATACGCAGTATTTT; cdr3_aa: CASSVRGSGGLSTDTQYF
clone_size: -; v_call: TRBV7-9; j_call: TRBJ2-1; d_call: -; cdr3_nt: TGTGCCAGCAGCTTAAGGATAGCGGCCAATGAGCAGTTCTTC; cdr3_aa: CASSLRIAANEQFF
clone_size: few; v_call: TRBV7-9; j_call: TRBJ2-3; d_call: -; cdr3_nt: TGTGCCAGCAGGTCTAATCGGGCAGGGGAGAGTACAGATACGCAGTATTTT; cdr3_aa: CASRSNRAGESTDTQYF
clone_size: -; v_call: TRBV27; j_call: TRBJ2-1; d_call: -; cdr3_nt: TGTGCCAGCAGTTTATCGAAAGGGTACAATGAGCAGTTCTTC; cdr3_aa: CASSLSKGYNEQFF
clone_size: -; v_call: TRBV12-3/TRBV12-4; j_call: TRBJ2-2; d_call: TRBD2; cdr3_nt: TGTGCCGGCGGGACTACAAACACCGGGGAGCTGTTTTTT; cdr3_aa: CAGGTTNTGELFF
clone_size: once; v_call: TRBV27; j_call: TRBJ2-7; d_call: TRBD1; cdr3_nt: TGTGCCAGTGCATTCTCCGGGACAGGAATCTACGAGCAGTACTTC; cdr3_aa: CASAFSGTGIYEQYF